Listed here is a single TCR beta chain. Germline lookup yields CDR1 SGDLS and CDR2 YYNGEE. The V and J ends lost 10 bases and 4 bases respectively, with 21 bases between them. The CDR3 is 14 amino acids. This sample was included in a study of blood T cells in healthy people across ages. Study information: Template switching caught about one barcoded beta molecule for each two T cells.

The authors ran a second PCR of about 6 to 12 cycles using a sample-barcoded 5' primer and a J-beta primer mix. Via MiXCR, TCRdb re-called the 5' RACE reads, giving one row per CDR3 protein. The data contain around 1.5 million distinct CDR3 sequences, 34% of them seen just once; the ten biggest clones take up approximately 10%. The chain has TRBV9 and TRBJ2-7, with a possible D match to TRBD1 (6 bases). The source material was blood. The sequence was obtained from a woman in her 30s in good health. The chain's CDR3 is CAYRPGVAKYEQYF. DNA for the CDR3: TGTGCCTACCGACCAGGGGTCGCTAAGTACGAGCAGTACTTC.